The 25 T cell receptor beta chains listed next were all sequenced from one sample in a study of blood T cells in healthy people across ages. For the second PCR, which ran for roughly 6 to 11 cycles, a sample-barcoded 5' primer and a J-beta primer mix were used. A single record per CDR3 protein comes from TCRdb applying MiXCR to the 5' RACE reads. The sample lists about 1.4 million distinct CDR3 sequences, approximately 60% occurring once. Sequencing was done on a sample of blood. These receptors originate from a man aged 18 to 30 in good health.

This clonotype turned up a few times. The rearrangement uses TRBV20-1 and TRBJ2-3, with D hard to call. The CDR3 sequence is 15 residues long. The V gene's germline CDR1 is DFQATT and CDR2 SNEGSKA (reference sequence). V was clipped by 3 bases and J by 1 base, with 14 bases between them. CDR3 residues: CSASPTTSGTDTQYF. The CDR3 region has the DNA TGCAGTGCTAGCCCCACAACCTCCGGCACAGATACGCAGTATTTT.

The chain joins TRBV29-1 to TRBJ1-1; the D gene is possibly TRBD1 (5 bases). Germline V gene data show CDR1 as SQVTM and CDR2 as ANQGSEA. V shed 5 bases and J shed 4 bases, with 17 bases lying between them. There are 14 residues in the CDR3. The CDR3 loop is CSVIQPRGGTEAFF. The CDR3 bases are TGCAGCGTTATTCAGCCCCGGGGGGGCACTGAAGCTTTCTTT.

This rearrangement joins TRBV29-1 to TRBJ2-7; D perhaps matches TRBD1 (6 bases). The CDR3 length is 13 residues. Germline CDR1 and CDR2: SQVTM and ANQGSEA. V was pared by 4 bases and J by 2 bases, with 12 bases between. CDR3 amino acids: CSVAGTQTYEQYF. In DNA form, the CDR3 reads TGCAGCGTTGCCGGGACACAGACCTACGAGCAGTACTTC.

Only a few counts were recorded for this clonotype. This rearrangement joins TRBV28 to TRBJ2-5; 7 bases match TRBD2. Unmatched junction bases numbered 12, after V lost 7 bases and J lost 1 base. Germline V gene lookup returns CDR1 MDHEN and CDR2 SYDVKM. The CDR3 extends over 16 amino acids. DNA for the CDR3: TGTGCCAGCAAGGAAGTCGGCGGGGGTCCCCAAGAGACCCAGTACTTC. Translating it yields CASKEVGGGPQETQYF.

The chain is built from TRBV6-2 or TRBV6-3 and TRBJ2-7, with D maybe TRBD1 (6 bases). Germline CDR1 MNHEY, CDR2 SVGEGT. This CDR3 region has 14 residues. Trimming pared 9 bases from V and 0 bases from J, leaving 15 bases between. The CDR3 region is CASARQGPSYEQYF. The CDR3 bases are TGTGCCAGTGCGAGGCAGGGGCCCTCCTACGAGCAGTACTTC.

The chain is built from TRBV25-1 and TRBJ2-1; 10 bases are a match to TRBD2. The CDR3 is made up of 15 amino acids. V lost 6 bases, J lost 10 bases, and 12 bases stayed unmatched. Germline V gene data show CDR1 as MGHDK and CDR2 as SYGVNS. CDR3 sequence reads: CASSQGVTSGWEQFF. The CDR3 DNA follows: TGTGCCAGCAGCCAAGGTGTGACTAGCGGGTGGGAGCAGTTCTTC.

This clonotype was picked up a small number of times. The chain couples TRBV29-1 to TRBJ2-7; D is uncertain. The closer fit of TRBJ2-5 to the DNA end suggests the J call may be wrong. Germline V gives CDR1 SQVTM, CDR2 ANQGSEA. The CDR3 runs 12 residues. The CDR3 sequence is CSVVTSRETQYF. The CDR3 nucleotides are TGCAGCGTTGTGACCTCTAGGGAGACCCAGTACTTC.

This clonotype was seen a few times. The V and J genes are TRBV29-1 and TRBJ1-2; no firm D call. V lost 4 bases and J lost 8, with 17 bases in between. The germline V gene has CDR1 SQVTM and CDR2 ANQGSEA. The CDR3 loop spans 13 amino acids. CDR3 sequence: CSVVLSDREGYTF. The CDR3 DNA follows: TGCAGCGTTGTTTTGAGCGATAGAGAAGGCTACACCTTC.

CDR3: CASSELGGRSGANVLTF. For the CDR3, the DNA is TGTGCCAGCAGTGAATTGGGCGGACGCTCTGGGGCCAACGTCCTGACTTTC. The V gene is TRBV25-1, the J gene TRBJ2-6; D call uncertain. V was trimmed by 1 base and J by 0 bases, leaving 10 bases between them. CDR1 is MGHDK and CDR2 is SYGVNS in the germline V gene. This CDR3 region has 17 residues.

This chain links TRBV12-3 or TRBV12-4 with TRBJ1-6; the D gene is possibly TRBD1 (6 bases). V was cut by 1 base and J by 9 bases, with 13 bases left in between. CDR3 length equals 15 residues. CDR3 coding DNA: TGTGCCAGCAGTTTAGTAACAGGGTTGGGTTCACCCCTCCACTTT. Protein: CASSLVTGLGSPLHF.

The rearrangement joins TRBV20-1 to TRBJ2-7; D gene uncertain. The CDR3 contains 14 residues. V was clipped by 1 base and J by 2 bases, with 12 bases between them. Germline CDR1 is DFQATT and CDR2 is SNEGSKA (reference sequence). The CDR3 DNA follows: TGCAGTGCTAGAGGTCCCCCCGGCACCTACGAGCAGTACTTC. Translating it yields CSARGPPGTYEQYF.

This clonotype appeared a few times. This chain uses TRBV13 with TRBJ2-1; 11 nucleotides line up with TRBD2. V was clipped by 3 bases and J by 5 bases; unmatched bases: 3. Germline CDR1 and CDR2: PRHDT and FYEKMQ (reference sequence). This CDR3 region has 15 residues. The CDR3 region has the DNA TGTGCCAGCAGCTTTTCGACTAGCGGGAACAATGAGCAGTTCTTC. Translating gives CASSFSTSGNNEQFF.

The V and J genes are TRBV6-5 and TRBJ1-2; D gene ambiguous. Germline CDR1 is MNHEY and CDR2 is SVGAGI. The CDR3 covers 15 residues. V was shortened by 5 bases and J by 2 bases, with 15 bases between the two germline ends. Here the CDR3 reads CASSRLGKQNYGYTF. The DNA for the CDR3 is TGTGCCAGCAGTCGACTAGGAAAGCAGAACTATGGCTACACCTTC.

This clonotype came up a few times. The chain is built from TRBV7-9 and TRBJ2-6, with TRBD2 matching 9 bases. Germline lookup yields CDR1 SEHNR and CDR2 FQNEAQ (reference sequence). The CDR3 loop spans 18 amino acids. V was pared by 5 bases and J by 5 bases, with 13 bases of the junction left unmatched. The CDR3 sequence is CASSPRPSGDVWANVLTF. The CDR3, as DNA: TGTGCCAGCAGCCCTCGTCCTAGCGGGGACGTATGGGCCAACGTCCTGACTTTC.

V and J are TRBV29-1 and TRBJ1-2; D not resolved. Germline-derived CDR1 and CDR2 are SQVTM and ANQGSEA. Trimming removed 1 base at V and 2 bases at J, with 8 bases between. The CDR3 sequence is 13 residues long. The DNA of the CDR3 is TGCAGCGTTGAAGGGGCGCGGAACTATGGCTACACCTTC. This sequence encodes CSVEGARNYGYTF.

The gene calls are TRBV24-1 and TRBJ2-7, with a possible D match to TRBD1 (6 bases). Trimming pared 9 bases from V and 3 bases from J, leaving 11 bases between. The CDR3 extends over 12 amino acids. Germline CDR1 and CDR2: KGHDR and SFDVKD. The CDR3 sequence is CATGTGHYEQYF. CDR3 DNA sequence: TGTGCCACCGGAACAGGGCACTACGAGCAGTACTTC.

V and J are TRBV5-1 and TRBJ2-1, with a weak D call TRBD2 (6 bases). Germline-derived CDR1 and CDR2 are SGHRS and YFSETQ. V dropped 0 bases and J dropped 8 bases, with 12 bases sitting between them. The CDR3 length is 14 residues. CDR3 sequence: CASSLAVAVDEQFF. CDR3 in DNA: TGCGCCAGCAGCTTGGCGGTAGCGGTCGATGAGCAGTTCTTC.

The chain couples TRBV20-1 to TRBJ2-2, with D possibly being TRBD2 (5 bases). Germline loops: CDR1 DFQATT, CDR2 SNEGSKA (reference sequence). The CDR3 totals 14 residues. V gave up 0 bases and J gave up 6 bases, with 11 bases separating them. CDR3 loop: CSARDPGLAGELFF. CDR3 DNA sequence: TGCAGTGCTAGAGATCCAGGACTTGCCGGGGAGCTGTTTTTT.

The CDR3: CATAAGTGGIDTQYF. In nucleotides, the CDR3 is TGTGCCACCGCAGCGGGGACAGGGGGCATAGATACGCAGTATTTT. V usage is TRBV24-1 and J usage is TRBJ2-3; TRBD1 agrees at 12 bases. Per the germline V gene, CDR1 is KGHDR and CDR2 is SFDVKD. Trimming cost V 9 bases and J 5 bases; bases outside gene matches: 8. This CDR3 comprises 15 residues.

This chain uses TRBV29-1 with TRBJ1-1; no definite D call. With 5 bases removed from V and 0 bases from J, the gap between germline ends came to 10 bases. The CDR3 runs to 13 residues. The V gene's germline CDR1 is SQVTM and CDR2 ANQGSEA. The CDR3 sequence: CSVWSQVNTEAFF. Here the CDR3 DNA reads TGCAGCGTTTGGTCTCAGGTGAACACTGAAGCTTTCTTT.

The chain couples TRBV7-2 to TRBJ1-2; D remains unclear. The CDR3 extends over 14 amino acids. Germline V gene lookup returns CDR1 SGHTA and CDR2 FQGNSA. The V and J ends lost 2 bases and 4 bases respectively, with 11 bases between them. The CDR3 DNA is TGTGCCAGCAGCTTAACCTCTCCGGGCTATGGCTACACCTTC. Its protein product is CASSLTSPGYGYTF.

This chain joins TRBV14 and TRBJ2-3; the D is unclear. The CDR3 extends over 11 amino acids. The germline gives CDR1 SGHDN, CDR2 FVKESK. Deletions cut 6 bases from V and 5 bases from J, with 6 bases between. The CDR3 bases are TGTGCCAGCAGGTCGGAAGATACGCAGTATTTT. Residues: CASRSEDTQYF.

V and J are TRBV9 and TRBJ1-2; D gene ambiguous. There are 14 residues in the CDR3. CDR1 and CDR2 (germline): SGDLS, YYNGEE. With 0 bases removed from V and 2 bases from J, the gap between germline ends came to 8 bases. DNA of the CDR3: TGTGCCAGCAGCGTAGTCGAGCCCAACTATGGCTACACCTTC. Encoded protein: CASSVVEPNYGYTF.

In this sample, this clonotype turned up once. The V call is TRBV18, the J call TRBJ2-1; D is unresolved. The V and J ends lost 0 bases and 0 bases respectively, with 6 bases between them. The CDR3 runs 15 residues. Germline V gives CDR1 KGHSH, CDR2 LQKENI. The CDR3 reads CASSPPAASYNEQFF. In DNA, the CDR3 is TGTGCCAGCTCACCACCGGCAGCCTCCTACAATGAGCAGTTCTTC. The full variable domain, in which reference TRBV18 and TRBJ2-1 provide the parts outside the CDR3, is NAGVMQNPRHLVRRRGQEARLRCSPMKGHSHVYWYRQLPEEGLKFMVYLQKENIIDESGMPKERFSAEFPKEGPSILRIQQVVRGDSAAYFCASSPPAASYNEQFFGPGTRLTVL.

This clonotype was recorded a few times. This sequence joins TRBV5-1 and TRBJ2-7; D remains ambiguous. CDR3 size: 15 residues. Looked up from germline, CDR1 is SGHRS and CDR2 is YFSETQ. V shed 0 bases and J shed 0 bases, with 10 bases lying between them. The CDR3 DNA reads TGCGCCAGCAGCTTGGATCGCGCCGACTCCTACGAGCAGTACTTC. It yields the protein CASSLDRADSYEQYF.